Listed here are 20 T cell receptor beta chains from one sample, sequenced in a study of T cell changes during pregnancy in multiple sclerosis. The protocol was immunoSEQ multiplex PCR, while the TCRdb copy is restricted to in-frame clones and leaves out a portion. Counted here are about 100,000 clones, 94% occurring once; the ten biggest clones make up 0.9%. The specimen was peripheral blood, collected before pregnancy. Receptors originate from a female donor with multiple sclerosis, enrolled in a pregnancy study.

This clone was found once. The J gene is TRBJ2-1, the V gene TRBV7-6; D remains ambiguous. The V end lost 1 base, the J end lost 9 bases, and 13 bases lay between the germline ends. The germline V gene encodes CDR1 SGHVS and CDR2 FNYEAQ. The CDR3 is 14 amino acids. CDR3 nucleotides: TGTGCCAGCAGCTTAGGAGAGGCGCGATTTGAGCAGTTCTTC. It is translated as CASSLGEARFEQFF. Full variable domain (outside the CDR3, taken from reference TRBV7-6 and TRBJ2-1): GAGVSQSPRYKVTKRGQDVALRCDPISGHVSLYWYRQALGQGPEFLTYFNYEAQQDKSGLPNDRFSAERPEGSISTLTIQRTEQRDSAMYRCASSLGEARFEQFFGPGTRLTVL.

The chain carries TRBV11-2 and TRBJ2-1; 7 bases are a match to TRBD2. Germline V gene data show CDR1 as SGHAT and CDR2 as FQNNGV. V gave up 4 bases and J gave up 3 bases; unmatched junction bases: 3. This CDR3 comprises 14 residues. As DNA, the CDR3 is TGTGCCAGCAGCTCCAGCGGGAACTACAATGAGCAGTTCTTC. Translating it yields CASSSSGNYNEQFF.

The chain employs TRBV18 and TRBJ2-5, with D possibly being TRBD1 (5 bases). This CDR3 is built from 15 residues. V lost 5 bases, J lost 2 bases, and 15 bases lay in between. Germline CDR1 KGHSH, CDR2 LQKENI. In nucleotides, the CDR3 is TGTGCCAGCTCAATTTTGCAGGGCCCTCAAGAGACCCAGTACTTC. Protein: CASSILQGPQETQYF.

This chain joins TRBV5-3 and TRBJ1-1; D gene uncertain. TRBV5-3 belongs to the ORF category, with a function that is uncertain. This CDR3 spans 15 amino acids. Trimming took 7 bases from V and 0 from J, leaving 16 bases between them. CDR3 amino acids: CARSRLRAMNTEAFF. CDR3 DNA: TGTGCCAGATCCCGCTTGCGCGCTATGAACACTGAAGCTTTCTTT.

The chain employs TRBV4-1 and TRBJ2-7; no definite D call. Germline CDR1 and CDR2: MGHRA and YSYEKL. V was trimmed by 6 bases and J by 3 bases, leaving 12 bases between them. The CDR3 has 13 amino acids. The CDR3 reads CASRQIGDYEQYF. The CDR3 DNA follows: TGCGCCAGCAGACAGATAGGTGACTACGAGCAGTACTTC.

The chain is built from TRBV6-1 and TRBJ1-3, with TRBD1 as a possible D gene (5 bases). V lost 7 bases and J lost 0, with 13 bases in between. CDR3 size: 15 residues. Germline CDR1 MNHNS, CDR2 SASEGT. CDR3 loop: CASTRQQSSGNTIYF. CDR3 nucleotides: TGTGCCAGCACCCGACAGCAGAGCTCTGGAAACACCATATATTTT.

This rearrangement joins TRBV5-1 to TRBJ2-7; 12 nucleotides agree with TRBD1. The CDR3 consists of 15 residues. With 2 bases clipped from V and 4 bases from J, the junction kept 4 bases outside the gene matches. CDR1 SGHRS and CDR2 YFSETQ come from the germline V gene. In nucleotides, the CDR3 is TGCGCCAGCAGCTTTGGGACAGGGGGCTCGTACGAGCAGTACTTC. Translated, it gives CASSFGTGGSYEQYF. Combining the CDR3 with reference TRBV5-1 and TRBJ2-7 gives the whole variable domain KAGVTQTPRYLIKTRGQQVTLSCSPISGHRSVSWYQQTPGQGLQFLFEYFSETQRNKGNFPGRFSGRQFSNSRSEMNVSTLELGDSALYLCASSFGTGGSYEQYFGPGTRLTVT.

This clone was seen a single time. The V call is TRBV27, the J call TRBJ1-1; 7 positions agree with TRBD1. V lost 6 bases and J lost 2; bases outside the gene matches: 6. Germline-derived CDR1 and CDR2 are MNHEY and SMNVEV (reference sequence). CDR3 length: 14 residues. The CDR3 loop is CASRIGTANTEAFF. In DNA, the CDR3 is TGTGCCAGCAGGATTGGGACAGCAAACACTGAAGCTTTCTTT.

The chain has TRBV27 and TRBJ1-5; TRBD1 might be the D (6 bases). This CDR3 has 19 amino acids. Germline-derived CDR1 and CDR2 are MNHEY and SMNVEV (reference sequence). The germline V and J ends were trimmed by 5 bases and 0 bases, with 23 bases remaining between them. The CDR3 spells CASSPFLRGLLYSNQPQHF. The CDR3 DNA is TGTGCCAGCAGTCCCTTTCTCAGGGGCCTCCTGTATAGCAATCAGCCCCAGCATTTT.

The V and J genes are TRBV19 and TRBJ1-1; D gene uncertain. There are 13 residues in the CDR3. V was cut by 7 bases and J by 0 bases, with 9 bases left in between. Looked up from germline, CDR1 is LNHDA and CDR2 is SQIVND (reference sequence). The DNA of the CDR3 is TGTGCCAGTACAGGTTACGTGAACACTGAAGCTTTCTTT. Translating gives CASTGYVNTEAFF.

The V gene is TRBV7-3, the J gene TRBJ2-1; 9 bases are shared with TRBD2. CDR1 is SGHTA, CDR2 FQGTGA, per germline. The CDR3 length is 15 residues. J gave up 4 bases and V 5 bases, and 6 bases lay outside the gene matches. The CDR3 DNA reads TGTGCCAGCAGCCATCTAGCGGGAATATACAATGAGCAGTTCTTC. It specifies CASSHLAGIYNEQFF.

This clone has only one observation. The V and J genes are TRBV28 and TRBJ1-4, with 7 bases identical to TRBD1. The length of the CDR3 is 16 residues. The ends lost 4 bases at V and 3 bases at J; junction bases unmatched: 8. Germline CDR1 MDHEN, CDR2 SYDVKM. The CDR3 DNA follows: TGTGCCAGCAGTTCATCCTACAGGGGATCTAATGAAAAACTGTTTTTT. It yields the protein CASSSSYRGSNEKLFF.

A single count supports this clone. This chain connects TRBV7-6 to TRBJ2-3, with D perhaps TRBD2 (5 bases). The CDR3 is made up of 15 amino acids. V was trimmed by 5 bases and J by 1 base, leaving 13 bases between them. The V gene's germline CDR1 is SGHVS and CDR2 FNYEAQ. The CDR3 protein is CASSHFAEGTDTQYF. CDR3 sequence (DNA): TGTGCCAGCAGCCATTTCGCGGAGGGCACAGATACGCAGTATTTT.

The chain couples TRBV19 to TRBJ2-5; D is possibly TRBD1 (6 bases). The CDR3 is made up of 13 amino acids. Germline lookup yields CDR1 LNHDA and CDR2 SQIVND (reference sequence). Trimming shortened V by 5 bases and J by 1 base, and 8 bases separated the two germline ends. CDR3 sequence reads: CASSPQGQETQYF. CDR3 DNA sequence: TGTGCCAGTAGTCCACAGGGCCAAGAGACCCAGTACTTC.

V gene TRBV2 combines with J gene TRBJ2-1; possibly TRBD2 for D (5 bases). Germline V gene lookup returns CDR1 SNHLY and CDR2 FYNNEI. The CDR3 has 16 amino acids. The V end lost 3 bases, the J end lost 7 bases, and 19 bases lay between the germline ends. The CDR3 protein is CASSDKVGHGKNEQFF. The CDR3 nucleotides read TGTGCCAGCAGTGACAAGGTTGGCCACGGGAAGAATGAGCAGTTCTTC.

The gene calls are TRBV30 and TRBJ1-5; no definite D call. Germline values: CDR1 GTSNPN, CDR2 SVGIG (reference sequence). This CDR3 contains 12 residues. Trimming shortened V by 2 bases and J by 5 bases, and 7 bases separated the two germline ends. In DNA form, the CDR3 reads TGTGCCTGGAGTCGTCAGGATCAGCCCCAGCATTTT. This gives the protein CAWSRQDQPQHF.

The V and J genes are TRBV27 and TRBJ1-2, with a tentative D call TRBD1 (6 bases). V was pared by 3 bases and J by 7 bases, with 12 bases between. CDR3 length: 13 residues. Germline lookup yields CDR1 MNHEY and CDR2 SMNVEV (reference sequence). DNA for the CDR3: TGTGCCAGCAGTTTTAGCAGGGGTTCTGGCTACACCTTC. Amino acid sequence: CASSFSRGSGYTF.

The chain employs TRBV5-4 and TRBJ2-7, with 8 bases aligning to TRBD1. The J segment lost 5 bases and the V segment lost 3 bases, leaving 10 bases of the junction unmatched. The germline CDR1 and CDR2 sequences are SGHNT and YYREEE (reference sequence). This CDR3 has 15 residues. CDR3 nucleotide sequence: TGTGCCAGCAGCTATGGCGGACAGGGTCTGAACGAGCAGTACTTC. As protein: CASSYGGQGLNEQYF.

V gene TRBV18 combines with J gene TRBJ1-5, with TRBD1 as a possible D gene (6 bases). Trimming removed 3 bases at V and 0 bases at J, with 9 bases between. CDR1 and CDR2 (germline): KGHSH, LQKENI. The CDR3 covers 15 residues. The CDR3 region has the DNA TGTGCCAGCTCACCGGGACAACATAGCAATCAGCCCCAGCATTTT. Translating it yields CASSPGQHSNQPQHF.

V gene TRBV15 combines with J gene TRBJ2-1; D is ambiguous. The CDR3 has 13 amino acids. Germline V lookup: CDR1 LNHNV, CDR2 YYDKDF (reference sequence). Trimming removed 4 bases at V and 8 bases at J, with 12 bases between. The CDR3: CATSTKYRDEQFF. Written as DNA, the CDR3 is TGTGCCACCAGCACTAAATACAGAGATGAGCAGTTCTTC.